The T cell receptor (beta chain) under discussion was sequenced for a study of regulatory T cells in long-lasting Graves disease. Time point noted: newly diagnosed GD, antithyroid drugs for less than 3 months. RNA extracted from PBMCs served as the sequencing template. The V end was cut by 5 bases, the J end by 6 bases, with 14 bases between. Germline CDR1 is SGHNT and CDR2 is YENEEA. The CDR3 is made up of 14 amino acids. Investigators prepared the TCR beta libraries by applying iRepertoire HTBI primers and Arm-PCR of CDR3 regions. Using its own MiXCR run on the multiplex PCR reads, TCRdb lists one record per CDR3 protein. Here the sample spans fewer than 650,000 distinct CDR3 sequences, about 15% being singletons. These same records also appear under a second study, on T cells in Graves' hyperthyroidism and ophthalmopathy. That study reports: Among clonotypes expanded in thyroid above 0.001, most were also found in blood.

Sample: peripheral blood mononuclear cells (PBMCs), taken at new diagnosis, from a patient treated with antithyroid drugs. This TCR was sampled from a woman in her 30s with Graves disease. The rearrangement joins TRBV11-3 to TRBJ2-1; D gene uncertain. CDR3: CASSIDQKSNEQFF. CDR3 bases: TGTGCCAGCAGCATTGACCAGAAGAGCAATGAGCAGTTCTTC.